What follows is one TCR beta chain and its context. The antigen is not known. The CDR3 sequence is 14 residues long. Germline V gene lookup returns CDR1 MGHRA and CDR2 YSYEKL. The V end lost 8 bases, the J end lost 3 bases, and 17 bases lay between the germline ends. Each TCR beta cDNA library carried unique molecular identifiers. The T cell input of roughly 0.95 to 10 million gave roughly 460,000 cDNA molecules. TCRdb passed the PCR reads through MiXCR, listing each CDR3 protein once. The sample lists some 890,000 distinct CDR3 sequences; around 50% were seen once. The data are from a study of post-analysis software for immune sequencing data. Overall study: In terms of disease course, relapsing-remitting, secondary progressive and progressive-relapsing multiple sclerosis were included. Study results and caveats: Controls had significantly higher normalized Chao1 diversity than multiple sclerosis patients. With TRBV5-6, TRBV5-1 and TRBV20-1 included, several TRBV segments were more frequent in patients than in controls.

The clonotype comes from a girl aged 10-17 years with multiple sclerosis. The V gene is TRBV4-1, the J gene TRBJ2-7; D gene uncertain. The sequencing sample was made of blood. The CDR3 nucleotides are TGCGCCAGCGCGCGTACGTTTTTTCACTACGAGCAGTACTTC. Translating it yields CASARTFFHYEQYF.